The rows below give T cell receptor beta chains drawn from one sample of a study of cytomegalovirus exposure and HLA in healthy donors. The assay was immunoSEQ multiplex PCR, and TCRdb's table has in-frame clones only and misses some. The data contain 130,000 to 150,000 clones, just under 90% of them seen just once; the ten biggest clones take up over 5%. The sample taken for sequencing was PBMCs. These receptors were collected from a woman aged 30 to 39 in good health and CMV-seropositive. Both conserved end residues are part of each CDR3. D genes are given only for firm matches. Size is omitted from some rows. Given values are once, few, many or a class for expanded clones.

D	J	V	size	CDR3	DNA
TRBD1	TRBJ1-1	TRBV19	NA	CASSSDRLEAEAFF	TGTGCCAGTAGTTCGGACAGGCTAGAGGCTGAAGCTTTCTTT
NA	TRBJ2-1	TRBV20-1	NA	CSAADRLQQFF	TGCAGTGCCGCAGACAGGCTGCAGCAGTTCTTC
NA	TRBJ1-2	TRBV2	NA	CASSDWWDTLNGYTF	TGTGCCAGCAGTGACTGGTGGGACACCCTTAATGGCTACACCTTC
NA	TRBJ2-5	TRBV6-6	NA	CASSYSGAASETQYF	TGTGCCAGCAGTTATTCAGGGGCCGCGTCGGAGACCCAGTACTTC
NA	TRBJ2-3	TRBV9	NA	CASSSRIVAGTDTQYF	TGTGCCAGCAGCTCCCGCATTGTTGCGGGCACAGATACGCAGTATTTT
NA	TRBJ2-5	TRBV5-1	NA	CASSSGGIQETQYF	TGCGCCAGCAGCTCTGGGGGGATCCAAGAGACCCAGTACTTC
NA	TRBJ2-4	TRBV28	NA	CASVSEGLAKNIQYF	TGTGCCAGCGTTTCGGAGGGCTTAGCCAAAAACATTCAGTACTTC
TRBD2	TRBJ2-5	TRBV6-5	NA	CASIDPGGETQYF	TGTGCCAGCATTGACCCGGGGGGGGAGACCCAGTACTTC
TRBD2	TRBJ2-3	TRBV4-2	once	CASSQGTSGDDTQYF	TGTGCCAGCAGCCAAGGGACTAGCGGGGACGATACGCAGTATTTT
TRBD2	TRBJ2-7	TRBV4-1	NA	CASSQTVAGGAYEQYF	TGCGCCAGCAGCCAGACTGTGGCGGGGGGCGCCTACGAGCAGTACTTC
TRBD2	TRBJ2-7	TRBV7-6	NA	CASSSGLADEQYF	TGTGCCAGCAGCTCAGGACTAGCGGACGAGCAGTACTTC
TRBD1	TRBJ2-5	TRBV25-1	NA	CASSELFYRGRETQYF	TGTGCCAGCAGTGAATTATTCTACAGGGGGCGGGAGACCCAGTACTTC
NA	TRBJ1-1	TRBV5-1	NA	CASSDPGGAAEAFF	TGCGCCAGCAGCGACCCTGGGGGGGCAGCTGAAGCTTTCTTT
NA	TRBJ2-4	TRBV29-1	once	CSVEELTKNIQYF	TGCAGCGTTGAGGAGCTAACCAAAAACATTCAGTACTTC
TRBD2	TRBJ2-3	TRBV9	NA	CASSGPGTSGYTDTQYF	TGTGCCAGCAGCGGCCCAGGAACTAGCGGTTACACAGATACGCAGTATTTT
TRBD2	TRBJ2-5	TRBV6-1	NA	CASSEGAGGRETQYF	TGTGCCAGCAGTGAAGGAGCGGGGGGGCGAGAGACCCAGTACTTC
TRBD2	TRBJ2-7	TRBV27	NA	CASSQEAGGSYEQYF	TGTGCCAGCAGTCAAGAAGCGGGAGGCTCCTACGAGCAGTACTTC
TRBD1	TRBJ2-5	TRBV5-1	NA	CASSLALQGGYETQYF	TGCGCCAGCAGCTTGGCACTACAGGGGGGATACGAGACCCAGTACTTC
NA	TRBJ2-7	TRBV11-2	NA	CASSGDRQNYEQYF	TGTGCCAGCAGCGGAGACAGGCAGAACTACGAGCAGTACTTC
NA	TRBJ2-5	TRBV2	NA	CASSEVKFRGTQYF	TGTGCCAGCAGTGAAGTCAAGTTTCGAGGGACCCAGTACTTC
TRBD2	TRBJ2-7	TRBV5-1	NA	CASSLGAAGGIYEQYF	TGCGCCAGCAGCTTGGGAGCCGCGGGGGGGATCTACGAGCAGTACTTC
NA	TRBJ2-7	TRBV7-9	NA	CASSLASGAEQYF	TGTGCCAGCAGCTTAGCCTCAGGGGCCGAGCAGTACTTC
TRBD1	TRBJ1-4	TRBV6-1	NA	CASNPGGHEKLFF	TGTGCCAGCAACCCAGGGGGCCATGAAAAACTGTTTTTT
NA	TRBJ1-5	TRBV2	once	CASSTRQDYQPQHF	TGTGCCAGCAGTACCCGACAGGACTATCAGCCCCAGCATTTT
NA	TRBJ1-1	TRBV4-1	NA	CASSKEVGHRMDTEAFF	TGCGCCAGCAGCAAGGAGGTGGGACACAGAATGGACACTGAAGCTTTCTTT
TRBD1	TRBJ2-5	TRBV6-1	NA	CASSGGGLETQYF	TGTGCCAGCAGTGGAGGGGGCCTCGAGACCCAGTACTTC
TRBD1	TRBJ2-1	TRBV7-2	NA	CASSFRTGGPYNEQFF	TGTGCCAGCAGCTTTCGGACAGGGGGCCCCTACAATGAGCAGTTCTTC
TRBD2	TRBJ2-3	TRBV6-5	NA	CASSYGRETDTQYF	TGTGCCAGCAGTTACGGGCGGGAGACAGATACGCAGTATTTT
NA	TRBJ1-5	TRBV6-6	NA	CASSYEGLTNQPQHF	TGTGCCAGCAGTTACGAGGGACTTACCAATCAGCCCCAGCATTTT
NA	TRBJ1-2	TRBV28	NA	CASSSPGQPNYGYTF	TGTGCCAGCAGTTCCCCGGGACAACCTAACTATGGCTACACCTTC
NA	TRBJ2-3	TRBV6-1	NA	CASSGWTASTDTQYF	TGTGCCAGCAGTGGATGGACAGCTAGCACAGATACGCAGTATTTT
NA	TRBJ1-2	TRBV28	NA	CASSKGYGYTF	TGTGCCAGCAGTAAGGGGTATGGCTACACCTTC
TRBD1	TRBJ2-7	TRBV28	NA	CASSSDRVEYF	TGTGCCAGCAGTTCAGACAGGGTGGAGTACTTC
NA	TRBJ2-7	TRBV27	NA	CASSRRRDRSREQYF	TGTGCCAGCAGTCGACGGCGGGATAGATCCCGGGAGCAGTACTTC
NA	TRBJ2-5	TRBV5-1	few	CASSLGLPAQETQYF	TGCGCCAGCAGCTTGGGACTTCCAGCTCAAGAGACCCAGTACTTC
NA	TRBJ2-1	TRBV7-8	few	CASSRDRSNNEQFF	TGTGCCAGCAGCCGTGACAGATCTAACAATGAGCAGTTCTTC
TRBD2	TRBJ2-5	TRBV13	NA	CASSLSRGLFQETQYF	TGTGCCAGCAGCTTAAGTAGGGGACTATTCCAAGAGACCCAGTACTTC
TRBD1	TRBJ2-1	TRBV9	NA	CASSVGDRGYNEQFF	TGTGCCAGCAGCGTAGGGGACAGGGGTTACAATGAGCAGTTCTTC
NA	TRBJ1-3	TRBV19	NA	CASSMFSSGNTIYF	TGTGCCAGTAGTATGTTTAGCTCTGGAAACACCATATATTTT
TRBD2	TRBJ2-7	TRBV2	few	CASRRGSGGLRYEQYF	TGTGCCAGCAGGCGTGGTAGCGGGGGTCTTCGCTACGAGCAGTACTTC
NA	TRBJ2-2	TRBV15	NA	CATSRDLSLAPTGELFF	TGTGCCACCAGCAGAGATCTGTCCCTAGCGCCCACCGGGGAGCTGTTTTTT
TRBD1	TRBJ2-2	TRBV27	NA	CASSLVGTGGTGELFF	TGTGCCAGCAGTTTAGTAGGGACAGGGGGCACCGGGGAGCTGTTTTTT
TRBD2	TRBJ2-1	TRBV29-1	NA	CSFLGGSSYNEQFF	TGCAGCTTCCTCGGGGGGAGCTCCTACAATGAGCAGTTCTTC
NA	TRBJ2-7	TRBV18	NA	CASSPLDTSYEQYF	TGTGCCAGCTCACCCCTGGACACTTCCTACGAGCAGTACTTC
TRBD2	TRBJ2-3	TRBV4-2	NA	CASSPRLAGVYSTDTQYF	TGTGCCAGCAGCCCTAGACTAGCGGGAGTTTATAGCACAGATACGCAGTATTTT
NA	TRBJ1-1	TRBV4-1	NA	CASSQRYRVVFWKTEAFF	TGCGCCAGCAGCCAGCGATACAGGGTAGTCTTTTGGAAGACTGAAGCTTTCTTT
TRBD1	TRBJ2-5	TRBV6-6	NA	CASSYGQGAMGETQYF	TGTGCCAGCAGTTACGGGCAGGGGGCGATGGGAGAGACCCAGTACTTC
TRBD1	TRBJ2-3	TRBV7-8	once	CAISKGARTDTQYF	TGTGCCATTTCAAAGGGGGCCCGCACAGATACGCAGTATTTT
NA	TRBJ1-1	TRBV7-7	NA	CASRQQRNTEAFF	TGTGCTAGCAGACAACAGAGGAACACTGAAGCTTTCTTT
NA	TRBJ2-7	TRBV6-5	NA	CASSYSGGTSYEQYF	TGTGCCAGCAGTTACTCGGGAGGCACCTCCTACGAGCAGTACTTC
NA	TRBJ2-5	TRBV29-1	NA	CSVGSPNRETQYF	TGCAGCGTTGGGAGTCCCAACCGGGAGACCCAGTACTTC
NA	TRBJ2-7	TRBV28	few	CASSLGGSDSYEQYF	TGTGCCAGCAGTTTAGGTGGGAGCGACTCCTACGAGCAGTACTTC
TRBD2	TRBJ2-7	TRBV2	NA	CASTGIAGGPNEQYF	TGTGCCAGCACGGGAATAGCGGGGGGGCCGAATGAGCAGTACTTC